The text below deals with one T cell receptor (beta chain). Just one base apart from a much larger clone, this may be a read error. The germline gives CDR1 MDHEN, CDR2 SYDVKM. This CDR3 is built from 18 residues. The study drew donors from healthy Caucasian individuals in Russia aged roughly 6 to 90. This entry comes from a study of blood T cells in healthy people across ages. As for the study in general: Per two T cells, template switching captured roughly one barcoded beta molecule.

Alongside a J-beta primer mix, a sample-barcoded 5' primer served in a second PCR lasting about 6 to 12 cycles. TCRdb independently ran MiXCR on the 5' RACE reads; one entry per CDR3 protein. The sample consists of roughly 680,000 distinct CDR3 sequences, 45% to 60% of them appearing once. The chain employs TRBV28 and TRBJ2-5; 8 positions match TRBD1. Gene TRBJ2-1 matches the end of the DNA better, so the J call may be wrong. Sequenced input: blood. The clonotype was recovered from a woman aged 80 or older in good health. CDR3 in DNA: TGTGCCAGCAGTCAACAGGGGGGAGAAGAGTGGATACAAGAGACCCAGTTCTTC. Its translation: CASSQQGGEEWIQETQFF.